Sequencing of this TCR beta chain was carried out in a study of T cells in Graves' hyperthyroidism and ophthalmopathy. From RNA transcripts, TCR beta CDR3 regions were amplified. An initial round of RT-PCR targeting the TCR CDR3 relied on the HTBI primer set. TCRdb re-called the multiplex PCR reads through MiXCR, storing one row per CDR3 protein. Of a few hundred thousand distinct CDR3 sequences listed, around 42% were seen once; the top ten hold roughly 7.7%. In its sample, this clonotype was seen many times. This CDR3 comprises 14 residues. V lost 4 bases and J lost 3; bases outside the gene matches: 2. The germline V gene encodes CDR1 SNHLY and CDR2 FYNNEI.

The sequence was obtained from a woman aged 18-30 years with Graves' hyperthyroidism. This chain joins TRBV2 and TRBJ1-2, with 10 bases that match TRBD1. Material: peripheral blood or thyroid tissue (not recorded which). CDR3 sequence (DNA): TGTGCCAGCAGTGCCGGGACAGGGGACTATGGCTACACCTTC. The encoded protein is CASSAGTGDYGYTF.